Sequencing of this T cell receptor beta chain was carried out in a study of shared clonotypes between healthy human individuals. Profiled with immunoSEQ multiplex PCR; TCRdb holds only in-frame clones, not every one. This repertoire shows around 340,000 clones, less than 75% found once; its top ten account for 10%. This CDR3 is 13 amino acids long. CDR1 is MRHNA and CDR2 is SNTAGT in the germline V gene. V lost 0 bases and J 5 bases, leaving 5 bases between the germline ends. The clonotype comes from a man younger than 40 in good health. Sequenced sample: memory CD4+ T cells sorted from blood. Subset described: CD45RA-negative fraction. This chain links TRBV6-4 with TRBJ2-1; D remains unclear. CDR3 loop: CASSDSVNNEQFF. CDR3 sequence (DNA): TGTGCCAGCAGTGACTCGGTAAACAATGAGCAGTTCTTC.